This is a list of T cell receptor beta chains from one sample in a study of T-cell memory formation after mild COVID-19. TCRdb reprocessed the 5' RACE reads with MiXCR, giving one entry per CDR3 protein. The table shows hundreds of thousands of distinct CDR3 sequences, with about a sixth occurring only once. Material: PBMCs or a T cell subset sorted from them (not recorded which). Source of these receptors: an adult woman who had mild COVID-19 (a few samples of this study predate the infection). Cell type and time point are not known. Both conserved end residues are part of each CDR3. Fields, in order: J gene, D gene, V gene, clone size, CDR3 protein, CDR3 DNA. D genes are given only for firm matches. Clone sizes are given selectively: once, few, many, or a class where the clone is expanded.

J: TRBJ1-1
D: .
V: TRBV10-3
size: .
CDR3: CAMSRAMNTEAFF
DNA: TGTGCCATGTCGAGGGCAATGAACACTGAAGCTTTCTTT

J: TRBJ1-2
D: TRBD1
V: TRBV7-9
size: .
CDR3: CASQRGQGNYGYTF
DNA: TGTGCCAGTCAGAGGGGACAGGGTAACTATGGCTACACCTTC

J: TRBJ2-5
D: .
V: TRBV29-1
size: few
CDR3: CSVEARLSGKTQYF
DNA: TGCAGCGTTGAAGCACGTCTCAGCGGAAAGACCCAGTACTTC

J: TRBJ1-2
D: .
V: TRBV12-3/TRBV12-4
size: few
CDR3: CASSLTYGYTF
DNA: TGTGCCAGCAGCCTGACTTATGGCTACACCTTC

J: TRBJ1-1
D: TRBD1
V: TRBV6-2/TRBV6-3
size: .
CDR3: CATRTGGHNRAFF
DNA: TGTGCCACCAGAACAGGGGGCCACAATAGAGCTTTCTTT

J: TRBJ2-1
D: TRBD2
V: TRBV12-3/TRBV12-4
size: .
CDR3: CASSSRGLAGYNEQFF
DNA: TGTGCCAGCAGTTCCCGCGGACTAGCGGGATACAATGAGCAGTTCTTC

J: TRBJ2-5
D: .
V: TRBV6-1
size: .
CDR3: CATYLTAKRTQYF
DNA: TGTGCCACCTACTTGACAGCCAAGAGGACCCAGTACTTC

J: TRBJ2-7
D: TRBD1
V: TRBV5-1
size: many
CDR3: CASSSGQGGFYEQYF
DNA: TGCGCCAGCAGCTCTGGACAGGGTGGCTTCTACGAGCAGTACTTC

J: TRBJ2-7
D: .
V: TRBV5-1
size: few
CDR3: CASGTGPRDYEQYF
DNA: TGCGCCAGCGGGACGGGACCCAGAGACTACGAGCAGTACTTC

J: TRBJ2-2
D: .
V: TRBV5-6
size: .
CDR3: CASSLGGGGANTGELFF
DNA: TGTGCCAGCAGCTTGGGAGGGGGCGGGGCGAACACCGGGGAGCTGTTTTTT

J: TRBJ2-3
D: .
V: TRBV15
size: few
CDR3: CATSREGALITFTDTQYF
DNA: TGTGCCACCAGCAGAGAGGGGGCCCTGATCACCTTCACAGATACGCAGTATTTT

J: TRBJ2-3
D: TRBD2
V: TRBV27
size: few
CDR3: CASSPSGGTTDTQYF
DNA: TGTGCCAGCAGCCCTAGCGGGGGAACCACAGATACGCAGTATTTT

J: TRBJ2-7
D: .
V: TRBV24-1
size: many
CDR3: CATSDRGEQYF
DNA: TGTGCCACCAGTGACAGAGGCGAGCAGTACTTC

J: TRBJ2-5
D: .
V: TRBV20-1
size: .
CDR3: CSARVRDGIQETQYF
DNA: TGCAGTGCTAGGGTCAGGGACGGAATCCAAGAGACCCAGTACTTC

J: TRBJ2-1
D: .
V: TRBV7-2
size: many
CDR3: CASSLDPNYNEQFF
DNA: TGTGCCAGCAGCTTAGACCCGAACTACAATGAGCAGTTCTTC

J: TRBJ1-1
D: TRBD1
V: TRBV7-9
size: few
CDR3: CASSWGPRDSTKGGAFF
DNA: TGTGCCAGCAGCTGGGGGCCCCGGGACAGCACGAAAGGGGGAGCTTTCTTT

J: TRBJ2-7
D: .
V: TRBV7-6
size: .
CDR3: CASSLSGHEQYF
DNA: TGTGCCAGCAGCTTATCGGGACACGAGCAGTACTTC

J: TRBJ2-1
D: TRBD2
V: TRBV7-2
size: few
CDR3: CASGSHRKREYSEQFF
DNA: TGTGCCAGCGGAAGCCACCGGAAGCGGGAGTATAGTGAGCAGTTCTTC

J: TRBJ2-2
D: .
V: TRBV6-4
size: few
CDR3: CASSDPRGGELFF
DNA: TGTGCCAGCAGTGACCCGAGGGGCGGGGAGCTGTTTTTT

J: TRBJ2-7
D: TRBD2
V: TRBV12-3/TRBV12-4
size: few
CDR3: CASSGLAGPYEQYF
DNA: TGTGCCAGCAGCGGACTAGCGGGGCCCTACGAGCAGTACTTC

J: TRBJ2-2
D: .
V: TRBV4-2
size: few
CDR3: CASSQGSSNTGELFF
DNA: TGTGCCAGCAGCCAGGGTAGTTCGAACACCGGGGAGCTGTTTTTT

J: TRBJ2-1
D: .
V: TRBV29-1
size: .
CDR3: CSVEGQESYNEQFF
DNA: TGCAGCGTTGAAGGTCAGGAGTCCTACAATGAGCAGTTCTTC

J: TRBJ1-4
D: .
V: TRBV15
size: few
CDR3: CATSEQGGEKLFF
DNA: TGTGCCACCAGCGAACAGGGTGGGGAAAAACTGTTTTTT

J: TRBJ2-6
D: .
V: TRBV20-1
size: once
CDR3: CSARVGGAPGSGANVLTF
DNA: TGCAGTGCTAGAGTTGGCGGGGCGCCGGGCTCTGGGGCCAACGTCCTGACTTTC

J: TRBJ2-7
D: TRBD1
V: TRBV20-1
size: few
CDR3: CSASAGTGGFYEQYF
DNA: TGCAGTGCTAGCGCCGGGACAGGGGGCTTCTACGAGCAGTACTTC

J: TRBJ1-2
D: .
V: TRBV7-9
size: many
CDR3: CASSLAGAGAYGYTF
DNA: TGTGCCAGCAGCTTAGCCGGGGCAGGGGCCTATGGCTACACCTTC

J: TRBJ2-5
D: TRBD2
V: TRBV7-2
size: few
CDR3: CASSTWGLAGAETQYF
DNA: TGTGCCAGCAGCACCTGGGGACTAGCGGGAGCAGAGACCCAGTACTTC

J: TRBJ2-2
D: .
V: TRBV12-3/TRBV12-4
size: many
CDR3: CASRDYTGELFF
DNA: TGTGCCAGCAGAGACTACACCGGGGAGCTGTTTTTT

J: TRBJ2-2
D: .
V: TRBV25-1
size: few
CDR3: CASSPSGVHTGELFF
DNA: TGTGCCAGCTCTCCATCGGGGGTGCACACCGGGGAGCTGTTTTTT

J: TRBJ2-7
D: TRBD1
V: TRBV5-6
size: few
CDR3: CASRSQGAGGAYEQYF
DNA: TGTGCCAGCAGATCCCAGGGAGCAGGGGGTGCCTACGAGCAGTACTTC

J: TRBJ2-5
D: TRBD1
V: TRBV5-1
size: .
CDR3: CASSVTGTGQETQYF
DNA: TGCGCCAGCAGTGTTACCGGGACAGGGCAAGAGACCCAGTACTTC

J: TRBJ2-2
D: .
V: TRBV5-5
size: .
CDR3: CASSLGPGGPTGELFF
DNA: TGTGCCAGCAGCTTGGGGCCGGGCGGACCGACCGGGGAGCTGTTTTTT

J: TRBJ2-2
D: TRBD2
V: TRBV11-2
size: few
CDR3: CASSPTSGDEGELFF
DNA: TGTGCCAGCAGCCCTACTAGCGGGGACGAGGGGGAGCTGTTTTTT

J: TRBJ1-1
D: .
V: TRBV13
size: .
CDR3: CAAADEAQNTEAFF
DNA: TGTGCCGCCGCAGATGAGGCGCAGAACACTGAAGCTTTCTTT

J: TRBJ2-7
D: TRBD1
V: TRBV6-1
size: few
CDR3: CASSAVQGAYEQYF
DNA: TGTGCCAGCAGTGCCGTCCAGGGGGCTTACGAGCAGTACTTC

J: TRBJ1-2
D: TRBD1
V: TRBV25-1
size: few
CDR3: CASSDPRGTEGGYTF
DNA: TGTGCCAGCAGTGACCCGCGAGGGACAGAAGGAGGCTACACCTTC

J: TRBJ2-5
D: .
V: TRBV7-2
size: .
CDR3: CASSREAGVETQYF
DNA: TGTGCCAGCAGCAGGGAGGCAGGGGTGGAGACCCAGTACTTC

J: TRBJ1-1
D: TRBD1
V: TRBV19
size: .
CDR3: CASSMDRGNTEAFF
DNA: TGTGCCAGTAGTATGGACAGGGGGAACACTGAAGCTTTCTTT

J: TRBJ1-2
D: .
V: TRBV11-2
size: .
CDR3: CASSPTGPFPYGYTF
DNA: TGTGCCAGCAGCCCTACAGGGCCCTTTCCCTATGGCTACACCTTC

J: TRBJ2-1
D: .
V: TRBV6-4
size: once
CDR3: CASSDQLAQPHNEQFF
DNA: TGTGCCAGCAGTGACCAACTAGCCCAACCCCACAATGAGCAGTTCTTC

J: TRBJ1-2
D: .
V: TRBV6-1
size: .
CDR3: CASSGAGLNYGYTF
DNA: TGTGCCAGCAGTGGGGCCGGACTAAACTATGGCTACACCTTC

J: TRBJ2-1
D: TRBD2
V: TRBV7-9
size: .
CDR3: CASSVTGTSGHSTYNEQFF
DNA: TGTGCCAGCAGCGTAACCGGGACTAGCGGCCATTCGACCTACAATGAGCAGTTCTTC

J: TRBJ1-1
D: .
V: TRBV25-1
size: .
CDR3: CASSDPLGGTNTEAFF
DNA: TGTGCCAGCAGTGACCCGCTTGGAGGGACTAACACTGAAGCTTTCTTT

J: TRBJ1-1
D: TRBD1
V: TRBV6-5
size: .
CDR3: CASSYSSGGTNTEAFF
DNA: TGTGCCAGCAGTTACTCGTCAGGGGGGACGAACACTGAAGCTTTCTTT